A single sample is the source of the 8 T cell receptor beta chains below, sequenced in a study of breast tumors, draining lymph nodes, adjacent tissues. The lymph nodes were axillary draining lymph nodes from breast cancer patients. TCRdb reprocessed the multiplex PCR reads with MiXCR, giving one entry per CDR3 protein. The sample has 190,000 or so distinct CDR3 sequences; 31% are singletons. Sequenced sample: axillary lymph node tissue. These TCRs come from a female donor with breast cancer. Some clones in this sample may be carry-over from other donors' samples.

The chain employs TRBV5-1 and TRBJ2-3; possibly TRBD1 for D (5 bases). Germline V gene lookup returns CDR1 SGHRS and CDR2 YFSETQ. Trimming stripped 0 bases from V and 5 bases from J, with 7 bases between. The CDR3 is 13 residues long. CDR3 DNA: TGCGCCAGCAGCTTGGAGGGGCAAGATACGCAGTATTTT. This sequence encodes CASSLEGQDTQYF.

This clonotype was detected a few times. The chain uses TRBV12-5 and TRBJ2-2, with 9 bases that match TRBD2. J gave up 4 bases and V 3 bases, and 6 bases lay outside the gene matches. This CDR3 has 16 amino acids. CDR1 LGHNT and CDR2 FRNRAP come from the germline V gene. The CDR3 sequence is CASGFLRGGSTGELFF. CDR3 nucleotides: TGTGCTAGTGGTTTCTTGCGGGGGGGGTCCACCGGGGAGCTGTTTTTT.

This chain joins TRBV3-1 and TRBJ2-7, with TRBD2 matching 15 bases. The V gene end was trimmed by 0 bases and the J gene end by 5 bases; junction bases not matched to a gene: 11. Germline loops: CDR1 LGHDT, CDR2 YNNKEL (reference sequence). The CDR3 length is 19 residues. The CDR3 DNA is TGTGCCAGCAGCCAAGACGGACTAGCGGGAGGGCCATTGGGCCACGAGCAGTACTTC. Protein product: CASSQDGLAGGPLGHEQYF.

The chain is built from TRBV7-3 and TRBJ1-2; perhaps TRBD1 as D (5 bases). The CDR3 sequence is 16 residues long. V was shortened by 7 bases and J by 11 bases, with 29 bases between the two germline ends. The germline V gene encodes CDR1 SGHTA and CDR2 FQGTGA. The DNA for the CDR3 is TGTGCCAGCAACAAGGACAATTTGGGGGACGGGCCAGGATACACCTTC. It specifies CASNKDNLGDGPGYTF. The full variable domain, rest sourced from reference TRBV7-3 and TRBJ1-2, is GAGVSQTPSNKVTEKGKYVELRCDPISGHTALYWYRQSLGQGPEFLIYFQGTGAADDSGLPNDRFFAVRPEGSVSTLKIQRTERGDSAVYLCASNKDNLGDGPGYTFGSGTRLTVV.

This clonotype has only one observation. This may be a read error: a much more frequent sequence differs by one nucleotide. The V call is TRBV6-5, the J call TRBJ1-5; 11 bases match TRBD1. The germline gives CDR1 MNHEY, CDR2 SVGAGI. Germline trimming cut 5 bases from V and 6 bases from J; bases unmatched to any gene: 9. The CDR3 has 16 amino acids. CDR3 in DNA: TGTGCCAGCAGTCCCAGGGGGACAGGGGGGAGTCAGCCCCAGCATTTT. Protein product: CASSPRGTGGSQPQHF.

This clonotype was counted ten times or more. This chain connects TRBV7-2 to TRBJ2-7; a weak D match, TRBD2 (6 bases). The CDR3 loop spans 15 amino acids. V was cut by 0 bases and J by 3 bases, with 12 bases left in between. The germline V gene has CDR1 SGHTA and CDR2 FQGNSA. CDR3 loop: CASSLAHGGNYEQYF. Here the CDR3 DNA reads TGTGCCAGCAGCTTAGCGCATGGCGGGAACTACGAGCAGTACTTC.

There are many counts of this clonotype. The J gene is TRBJ2-7, the V gene TRBV11-2; 11 bases line up with TRBD2. V was clipped by 5 bases and J by 6 bases; unmatched bases: 12. The CDR3 is 16 residues long. Germline V CDR1 and CDR2: SGHAT, FQNNGV. The CDR3 nucleotides are TGTGCCAGCAGCCCTGCTAGCGGGAGGAGGTTCCGCGAGCAGTACTTC. It is translated as CASSPASGRRFREQYF.

In its sample, this clonotype was seen a few times. The chain combines TRBV18 with TRBJ1-2; no definite D call. Germline V gene lookup returns CDR1 KGHSH and CDR2 LQKENI. Trimming took 6 bases from V and 6 from J, leaving 14 bases between them. This CDR3 comprises 13 residues. CDR3 nucleotides: TGTGCCAGCTCTACGCCCCCTTCCCATGGCTACACCTTC. This codes for CASSTPPSHGYTF.